This TCR beta chain is drawn from a study of blood T cell repertoires in COVID-19. On the study more broadly: Collection of acute and convalescent COVID-19 samples took place in the United States, Italy and Spain.

Profiling relied on immunoSEQ multiplex PCR, and the TCRdb table lists in-frame clones only, not all of them. The table lists 75,000 to 95,000 clones, roughly 89% of them singletons, with over 5% in the top ten. After removal of 4 bases from V and 6 bases from J, the junction contained 7 bases not matched to a gene. Germline V gene lookup returns CDR1 SGHDN and CDR2 FVKESK. The CDR3 extends over 17 amino acids. The sample was peripheral blood. The rearrangement uses TRBV14 and TRBJ2-2, with 14 bases that match TRBD2. The TCR sequence derives from a man aged 55 to 70 with acute or convalescent COVID-19. CDR3 loop: CASSRLGLAGGPGELFF. The CDR3, as DNA: TGTGCCAGCAGCCGCTTAGGACTAGCGGGGGGCCCCGGGGAGCTGTTTTTT.